This T cell receptor beta chain was identified in a study of CD8+CD57+ T cells in acquired aplastic anemia (dated by TCRdb to the late 2010s). For the study in its entirety: A mean of approximately 2.9 ug of DNA, ranging from roughly 0.2 to 27.4 ug, was extracted from sorted CD4+ and CD8+ cells. CD8+CD57+ expansion was defined as frequency above the mean frequency observed in healthy subjects. What the research found in general, with its limitations: Around 30 CD8+ CDR3 sequences were shared between patients and controls but appeared highly expressed in patients and within their immunodominant clones. Patients and healthy controls showed no significant difference in CD8+ Simpson's diversity (P=0.060).

The patients picked for sequencing were ones in whom flow cytometry had shown an expansion of CD8+CD57+ cells. Every patient had a diagnosis of severe acquired aplastic anemia based on International Study of Aplastic Anemia and Agranulocytosis and Camitta criteria. No therapy had been received by the patients at the time of blood sampling. TCR repertoires of sorted CD4+ and CD8+ blood T cells from severe aplastic anemia patients and healthy subjects were deep-sequenced in the study. Patients were enrolled under clinicaltrials.gov protocols 00001620, 01623167, 00001397, 00071045, 00081523 and 00961064 in the USA. Ficoll-Paque density gradient centrifugation was used to isolate peripheral blood mononuclear cells. Before DNA was extracted, CD4+ and CD8+ T cells were sorted using either FACS or magnetic beads. Profiling of TCR beta VDJ combinations and CDR3 sequences used genomic DNA as the template. An Illumina HiSeq 2000 was used for TCR repertoire sequencing. Per the source publication's procedure: TRBV/TRBJ rearrangement plots, CDR3 size and DJ length profiles, and Simpson's diversity index were used to evaluate the repertoires. Whichever DNA sequence was most abundant in the deep sequencing data was defined as the immunodominant clone. CDR3 amino acid sequences were checked for sharing across subjects and were also compared against the VDJdb database and published repertoires. Using fastp at Q25 and MiXCR, TCRdb reprocessed the public reads and kept productive beta chains. Duplicate CDR3 protein sequences are folded into a single record with the most common DNA and genes. What appears here as the V and J calls and clone size reflects TCRdb's work, not the paper's. The sample data list around 170,000 distinct CDR3 sequences, and nearly 50% of these were observed just once. Approximately 9.7% of the sample belongs to the ten largest clones.

This clonotype turned up a few times. Which antigen it targets is not known. Base quality data are lacking; no much larger clone is found one base away. Per the germline V gene, MGHDK is the CDR1 and SYGVNS is the CDR2. The CDR3 spans 15 residues, from the cysteine through the phenylalanine. The only DNA kept is the CDR3, 45 bases in frame from the first base. At the junction V is shortened by 6 bases and J by 5 bases; bases outside the gene matches: 11. The TCR comes from a human donor with aplastic anemia. Input material: sorted CD4+, CD8+, or CD8+CD57+ T cells (not recorded which) from PBMCs. In this chain, TRBV25-1 is recombined with TRBJ2-3, and TRBD1 aligns with 7 junction nucleotides. The CDR3: CASSPTGQGVDTQYF. Read as DNA, the sequence is TGTGCCAGCAGCCCCACTGGGCAGGGGGTAGATACGCAGTATTTT.